A single sample is the source of the 15 T cell receptor beta chains below, sequenced in a study of blood T cell repertoires in COVID-19. Profiling relied on immunoSEQ multiplex PCR, and the TCRdb table lists in-frame clones only, not all of them. Of 250,000 to 300,000 clones detected, about nine tenths appear once; the ten largest clones hold approximately 2.2%. Sequenced input: peripheral blood. These receptors all stem from a man in his fifties with acute or convalescent COVID-19.

V is TRBV19 and J is TRBJ2-7; TRBD1 matches 7 bases. J lost 4 bases, V lost 5 bases, and 5 bases had no gene match. The germline gives CDR1 LNHDA, CDR2 SQIVND (reference sequence). CDR3 length: 13 amino acids. The CDR3 here is CASSPQGVYEQYF. The CDR3 DNA sequence: TGTGCCAGTAGTCCCCAGGGGGTTTACGAGCAGTACTTC.

V usage is TRBV19 and J usage is TRBJ1-2, with a possible D match to TRBD1 (5 bases). CDR3 length equals 16 residues. CDR1 is LNHDA, CDR2 SQIVND, per germline (reference sequence). Trimming cost V 6 bases and J 4 bases, with 21 bases left between them. The CDR3 spells CASRPLPGDSGYGYTF. CDR3 coding DNA: TGTGCCAGTAGACCTCTCCCGGGGGATTCAGGCTATGGCTACACCTTC.

This sequence joins TRBV6-6 and TRBJ2-7; 8 bases fit TRBD2. Germline CDR1 reads MNHNY; CDR2 reads SVGAGI (reference sequence). The CDR3 is 16 residues long. J was trimmed by 2 bases and V by 4 bases; bases with no gene match: 10. The CDR3 coding sequence is TGTGCCAGCAGTTGGGAGGGCGGGGGGCCTCCCTACGAGCAGTACTTC. Protein product: CASSWEGGGPPYEQYF.

The J gene is TRBJ1-3, the V gene TRBV10-1; 9 bases match TRBD1. The CDR3 length is 15 residues. Per germline, CDR1 WNHNN and CDR2 SYGVQD (reference sequence). Trimming at V came to 7 bases and at J to 2 bases, leaving 6 bases not matched to a gene. The CDR3 loop reads CASNLTGGAGNTIYF. DNA for the CDR3: TGCGCCAGCAATTTAACAGGGGGCGCTGGAAACACCATATATTTT.

This chain connects TRBV13 to TRBJ2-1, with D possibly being TRBD2 (6 bases). CDR3 length: 17 amino acids. From germline, CDR1 is PRHDT and CDR2 FYEKMQ (reference sequence). Trimming removed 7 bases from V and 9 bases from J, with 28 bases in between. CDR3 loop: CASTLRLLAGGVGEQFF. The CDR3 nucleotides are TGTGCCAGCACCCTCCGTCTCCTAGCCGGGGGTGTGGGTGAGCAGTTCTTC.

V usage is TRBV4-1 and J usage is TRBJ2-2; 10 nucleotides line up with TRBD1. CDR1 is MGHRA, CDR2 YSYEKL, per germline. The CDR3 length is 15 residues. V shed 4 bases and J 7 bases; nucleotides not matched to a gene: 6. The CDR3 loop reads CASSRGTGADGELFF. The CDR3, as DNA: TGCGCCAGCAGCCGAGGGACAGGGGCTGACGGGGAGCTGTTTTTT.

The chain links TRBV14 to TRBJ2-5, with D perhaps TRBD1 (6 bases). Between the trimmed V and J ends, which lost 0 bases and 2 bases, there was a span of 13 bases. This CDR3 is 16 amino acids long. Germline CDR1 and CDR2: SGHDN and FVKESK. For the CDR3, the DNA is TGTGCCAGCAGCCAAGAAGGGGGAATAAGACAAGAGACCCAGTACTTC. This translates into CASSQEGGIRQETQYF.

The chain employs TRBV7-9 and TRBJ1-4, with 8 bases lining up with TRBD1. The CDR3 sequence is 15 residues long. The ends lost 3 bases at V and 8 bases at J; junction bases unmatched: 8. CDR1 and CDR2 (germline): SEHNR, FQNEAQ (reference sequence). This CDR3 is CASSFVQGASEKLFF. As DNA, the CDR3 is TGTGCCAGCAGCTTTGTGCAGGGGGCCAGCGAAAAACTGTTTTTT.

V is TRBV30 and J is TRBJ2-1; 7 nucleotides agree with TRBD2. J lost 8 bases, V lost 0 bases, and 4 bases had no gene match. This CDR3 has 13 residues. Germline-derived CDR1 and CDR2 are GTSNPN and SVGIG (reference sequence). The CDR3 sequence: CAWSVLALDEQFF. The CDR3 DNA reads as TGTGCCTGGAGTGTACTAGCGTTGGATGAGCAGTTCTTC.

V gene TRBV7-9 combines with J gene TRBJ2-7; possible D gene TRBD1, 6 bases. The germline V and J ends were trimmed by 1 base and 6 bases, with 10 bases remaining between them. This CDR3 comprises 13 residues. Germline V lookup: CDR1 SEHNR, CDR2 FQNEAQ (reference sequence). CDR3 residues: CASSLDRAAEQYF. The DNA for the CDR3 is TGTGCCAGCAGCTTAGACAGGGCGGCCGAGCAGTACTTC.

In its sample, this clone was seen once. V and J are TRBV3-1 (or the pseudogene TRBV3-2) and TRBJ2-7; 8 nucleotides line up with TRBD2. Looked up from germline, CDR1 is LGHDT and CDR2 is YNNKEL (reference sequence). The CDR3 runs 15 residues. Trimming cost V 1 base and J 9 bases; bases outside gene matches: 11. The CDR3 here is CASSQVVSGVVVQYF. Written as DNA, the CDR3 is TGTGCCAGCAGCCAAGTAGTTAGCGGGGTGGTGGTGCAGTACTTC.

The CDR3 nucleotides read TGTGCCAGCAGCCAAGAAGCGGGAAAGGTCATTCAGTACTTC. Amino acid sequence: CASSQEAGKVIQYF. The chain is built from TRBV14 and TRBJ2-4; 7 nucleotides match TRBD2. Trimming removed 0 bases from V and 9 bases from J; junction bases left unmatched: 5. This CDR3 region has 14 residues. Germline V CDR1 and CDR2: SGHDN, FVKESK.

The chain recombines TRBV7-9 with TRBJ2-1, with D maybe TRBD2 (6 bases). CDR3 length: 16 amino acids. V was cut by 6 bases and J by 6 bases, with 21 bases left in between. Germline values: CDR1 SEHNR, CDR2 FQNEAQ (reference sequence). CDR3: CASSFPGRLSTNEQFF. In DNA form, the CDR3 reads TGTGCCAGCAGTTTCCCCGGGAGACTTTCTACCAATGAGCAGTTCTTC.

This chain joins TRBV6-6 and TRBJ2-3; no clear D gene. V lost 7 bases and J 1 base, leaving 6 bases between the germline ends. Germline CDR1 MNHNY, CDR2 SVGAGI (reference sequence). The CDR3 has 12 residues. In nucleotides, the CDR3 is TGTGCCAGCACCCCCGGCACAGATACGCAGTATTTT. Its translation: CASTPGTDTQYF.

The chain uses TRBV5-1 and TRBJ2-5; D remains unclear. The ends were cut back, 0 bases at V and 2 bases at J, with 5 bases in the middle. This CDR3 has 13 amino acids. Germline V gene data show CDR1 as SGHRS and CDR2 as YFSETQ. The DNA for the CDR3 is TGCGCCAGCAGCTTGGCCCCACAAGAGACCCAGTACTTC. It translates to CASSLAPQETQYF.